These 16 T cell receptor beta chains were sequenced from one sample in a study of blood T cell repertoires in COVID-19 (dated by TCRdb to 2019 to 2021). Receptor libraries were prepared by the immunoSEQ multiplex PCR assay. TCRdb took this table from immuneACCESS and kept in-frame rearrangements with V and J called. Such tables lack part of the clones; where checked against another copy, unresolved V genes explain under half of the gap, and the rest is unexplained. This sample has 130,000 to 150,000 clones in its table, and 70% to 90% of those were observed once. 2.6% of the sample lies in the top ten. Sequencing was carried out using peripheral blood. These receptor sequences come from a human donor with acute or convalescent COVID-19. The donor label of this sample is uncertain.

This clone is a singleton in its sample. This rearrangement joins TRBV3-1 (or the pseudogene TRBV3-2) to TRBJ1-2; 11 bases map to TRBD1. CDR3 length: 15 amino acids. J gave up 6 bases and V 3 bases, and 6 bases lay outside the gene matches. Germline assignment: CDR1 LGHDT and CDR2 YNNKEL (reference sequence). CDR3 sequence: CASSHAGQGANGYTF. CDR3 nucleotide sequence: TGTGCCAGCAGCCACGCTGGACAGGGGGCGAATGGCTACACCTTC.

The CDR3 bases are TGTGCTAGTGGCAGCGGGGTCCTTAGCCCCAACTATGGCTACACCTTC. As protein: CASGSGVLSPNYGYTF. This chain links TRBV12-5 with TRBJ1-2; D not certain. The germline V gene encodes CDR1 LGHNT and CDR2 FRNRAP. The CDR3 runs to 16 residues. Trimming pared 6 bases from V and 2 bases from J, leaving 19 bases between.

V is TRBV24-1 and J is TRBJ2-5; a weak D match, TRBD2 (6 bases). The length of the CDR3 is 16 residues. Trimming stripped 3 bases from V and 1 base from J, with 14 bases between. Germline V gene lookup returns CDR1 KGHDR and CDR2 SFDVKD. CDR3 in DNA: TGTGCCACCAGTGATACCGGTAGGACTACCCAAGAGACCCAGTACTTC. The encoded protein is CATSDTGRTTQETQYF.

This chain links TRBV6-2 or TRBV6-3 with TRBJ1-5, with 7 bases identical to TRBD1. The germline V gene has CDR1 MNHEY and CDR2 SVGEGT. V lost 6 bases and J lost 10; bases outside the gene matches: 6. There are 12 residues in the CDR3. CDR3 sequence reads: CASSTTGVPQHF. The DNA for the CDR3 is TGTGCCAGCAGCACAACAGGGGTACCCCAGCATTTT.

The V and J genes are TRBV7-9 and TRBJ2-2; 9 bases align to TRBD2. V shed 7 bases, J shed 5 bases, and the junction held 5 bases outside the gene matches. The CDR3 has 14 amino acids. The germline V gene has CDR1 SEHNR and CDR2 FQNEAQ (reference sequence). The chain's CDR3 is CASTEREETGELFF. In DNA, the CDR3 is TGTGCCAGCACCGAGCGGGAGGAAACCGGGGAGCTGTTTTTT.

The chain combines TRBV2 with TRBJ1-2; no firm D call. Trimming took off 0 bases at V and 4 bases at J, with 9 bases between the two ends. The CDR3 covers 14 residues. Germline V gene lookup returns CDR1 SNHLY and CDR2 FYNNEI. CDR3: CASSEAASGYGYTF. CDR3 DNA: TGTGCCAGCAGTGAAGCGGCTTCGGGCTATGGCTACACCTTC.

With regard to this clone: At one end, the junction sequence differs from germline, possibly due to a read error. The chain links TRBV28 to TRBJ2-2, with D maybe TRBD1 (6 bases). This CDR3 has 17 amino acids. The germline V gene has CDR1 MDHEN and CDR2 SYDVKM. The CDR3 DNA reads as TGTGCCACCAGTCGCGTGTCAAGGGACACGAACACCGGGGAGCTGTTTTTT. It translates to CATSRVSRDTNTGELFF.

The chain combines TRBV11-3 with TRBJ2-5, with D possibly matching TRBD2 (6 bases). This CDR3 is built from 15 residues. Germline CDR1 reads SGHNT; CDR2 reads YENEEA. Trimming shortened V by 5 bases and J by 0 bases, and 13 bases separated the two germline ends. CDR3 in DNA: TGTGCCAGCAGCGACGGGACTGGAGACCAAGAGACCCAGTACTTC. This codes for CASSDGTGDQETQYF.

The chain employs TRBV19 and TRBJ2-1; 14 positions agree with TRBD2. Germline V gene sequence: CDR1 LNHDA, CDR2 SQIVND (reference sequence). The CDR3 extends over 18 amino acids. V lost 4 bases, J lost 4 bases, and 9 bases stayed unmatched. This chain's CDR3 is CASSTIRLAGGRYNEQFF. The CDR3 DNA reads TGTGCCAGTAGTACCATTAGACTAGCGGGGGGGAGGTACAATGAGCAGTTCTTC.

The chain carries TRBV18 and TRBJ1-1, with no clear D. Between the trimmed V and J ends, which lost 2 bases and 1 base, there was a span of 14 bases. The CDR3 is 16 amino acids. Germline V gene data show CDR1 as KGHSH and CDR2 as LQKENI. The CDR3 is CASSPSPAAENTEAFF. DNA for the CDR3: TGTGCCAGCTCACCATCACCTGCGGCTGAGAACACTGAAGCTTTCTTT. The entire variable domain, with the rest obtained from reference TRBV18 and TRBJ1-1, is as follows: NAGVMQNPRHLVRRRGQEARLRCSPMKGHSHVYWYRQLPEEGLKFMVYLQKENIIDESGMPKERFSAEFPKEGPSILRIQQVVRGDSAAYFCASSPSPAAENTEAFFGQGTRLTVV.

The chain recombines TRBV5-1 with TRBJ2-2; TRBD2 might be the D (5 bases). The CDR3 has 16 amino acids. Looked up from germline, CDR1 is SGHRS and CDR2 is YFSETQ. V was trimmed by 7 bases and J by 1 base, leaving 17 bases between them. CDR3 in DNA: TGCGCCAGCCTGGAAAACGTGGGGAGGAACACCGGGGAGCTGTTTTTT. Translating it yields CASLENVGRNTGELFF.

The chain employs TRBV2 and TRBJ2-1, with 8 bases lining up with TRBD2. With V trimmed by 8 bases and J by 5 bases, 8 bases remained unmatched. The CDR3 has 14 residues. Germline CDR1 reads SNHLY; CDR2 reads FYNNEI. DNA for the CDR3: TGTGCCAGCGTCGGGGAGCGGGGGAACAATGAGCAGTTCTTC. Its protein is CASVGERGNNEQFF.

V gene TRBV19 combines with J gene TRBJ1-1; no firm D call. The germline V gene encodes CDR1 LNHDA and CDR2 SQIVND (reference sequence). This CDR3 has 14 residues. V was shortened by 1 base and J by 1 base, with 7 bases between the two germline ends. CDR3: CASSIGSKNTEAFF. For the CDR3, the DNA is TGTGCCAGTAGTATAGGAAGCAAGAACACTGAAGCTTTCTTT.

The chain carries TRBV30 and TRBJ1-2; D may be TRBD1 (6 bases). The CDR3 runs 14 residues. V lost 4 bases and J 7 bases, leaving 19 bases between the germline ends. CDR1 is GTSNPN and CDR2 is SVGIG in the germline V gene (reference sequence). CDR3: CAWTRVVTGFGYTF. The CDR3, as DNA: TGTGCCTGGACGAGAGTTGTCACAGGGTTTGGCTACACCTTC.

The genes are TRBV4-2 and TRBJ1-1; unclear D gene. Per the germline V gene, CDR1 is LGHNA and CDR2 is YNFKEQ. V lost 4 bases, J lost 4 bases, and 10 bases lay in between. The CDR3 is made up of 13 amino acids. The CDR3 DNA reads as TGTGCCAGCAGCCGGGCACACGGCACTGAAGCTTTCTTT. Amino acid sequence: CASSRAHGTEAFF.

This clone was found a few times. The rearrangement links TRBV5-5 to TRBJ1-2; 7 bases match TRBD1. Germline V gene lookup returns CDR1 SGHKS and CDR2 YYEKEE (reference sequence). The CDR3 has 16 amino acids. After removal of 4 bases from V and 3 bases from J, the junction contained 12 bases not matched to a gene. The CDR3 region is CASSPELGTDHYGYTF. CDR3 sequence (DNA): TGTGCCAGCAGCCCCGAACTAGGGACAGATCACTATGGCTACACCTTC.